Listed below are T cell receptor beta chains from one sample, sequenced in a study of long-term antiretroviral therapy in people with HIV. Clones were read by immunoSEQ multiplex PCR, and TCRdb kept only the in-frame ones, dropping some. The sample has 20,000 or so clones; approximately 82% are singletons. Specimen: unsorted PBMCs, collected 0.5 years before starting antiretroviral therapy. The receptors stem from a woman between 50 and 59 years old with HIV. CDR3s leave out the opening cysteine and the closing phenylalanine or tryptophan.

v_gene	j_gene	CDR3aa
TRBV25-1	TRBJ1-2	ASSEVGTGGWVH
TRBV20-1	TRBJ1-3	SARFGNTIY
TRBV11-2	TRBJ2-5	ASSLNFGRGNQETQY
TRBV11-2	TRBJ1-1	ASSLLSGDLTEAF
TRBV4-1	TRBJ2-2	ASTVAGTLYTGELF
TRBV11-1	TRBJ1-2	ASSPTGVYGYT
TRBV6-5	TRBJ1-2	ASSRGQVYGYT
TRBV5-4	TRBJ1-5	ASSDEPGSGNQPQH
TRBV7-7	TRBJ2-7	ASSPRQGYEQY
TRBV7-2	TRBJ2-3	ASSLFTDTQY
TRBV4-2	TRBJ2-2	ASSQDLSGGLGGELF
TRBV5-6	TRBJ1-1	ASSLQGAPMNTEAF
TRBV5-1	TRBJ2-4	ASSPREKGPRWY
TRBV29-1	TRBJ1-2	SGLERDGYT
TRBV11-2	TRBJ2-7	ASSLGTGGLEEQY
TRBV5-1	TRBJ1-6	ASRWEVGQGASPLH
TRBV1	TRBJ2-1	TSSLRLVGHEQF
TRBV19	TRBJ1-4	ASSHRGTNEKLF
TRBV5-1	TRBJ2-1	ASTLGGTASNNEQF
TRBV5-1	TRBJ2-5	ASSRATRGRVAQY
TRBV12-5	TRBJ2-1	ASGSWNNEQF
TRBV4-1	TRBJ2-5	ASSSLPGEETQY
TRBV2	TRBJ2-7	ASSSLRGRYEQY
TRBV6-5	TRBJ1-4	ASRTGGRGNEKLF
TRBV27	TRBJ1-2	ASSRGGAGYGYT
TRBV11-1	TRBJ2-7	ASSFDRSYEQY
TRBV18	TRBJ1-1	ASSPTQETEAF
TRBV28	TRBJ1-2	ASSPHRQGYGYT
TRBV7-9	TRBJ1-4	ASSFRGSATNEKLF
TRBV4-1	TRBJ2-1	ASSQDSGRQF
TRBV2	TRBJ1-1	ASRRQENTEAF
TRBV7-9	TRBJ1-1	ASSLASGENTEAF
TRBV11-3	TRBJ2-3	ASSYTQADTQY
TRBV19	TRBJ1-1	ASISERRNTEAF
TRBV15	TRBJ1-3	ATSSLQDSLSGNTIY
TRBV10-1	TRBJ1-6	ASSRDRVINSPLH
TRBV19	TRBJ2-7	ASSMRGLSPYEQY
TRBV7-2	TRBJ2-1	ASSLALLGSEQF
TRBV5-6	TRBJ1-2	ASSFLSSGEGGYT
TRBV10-2	TRBJ1-5	ASSNRAGQPQH
TRBV6-1	TRBJ1-2	ASSDRDLR
TRBV19	TRBJ1-2	ASSSRERGYT
TRBV5-8	TRBJ1-1	ASSLVYTEAF
TRBV25-1	TRBJ2-2	ASLGGSNTGELF
TRBV4-2	TRBJ1-3	ASSPPGGWARASGNTIY
TRBV7-6	TRBJ1-6	ASTEAPQGNSPLH
TRBV7-9	TRBJ1-1	ASSYQGNTEAF
TRBV2	TRBJ1-1	ASSPYRDRANTEAF
TRBV5-1	TRBJ2-3	ASRDPTQDTQY
TRBV5-6	TRBJ2-2	ASSWDRDNTGELF
TRBV27	TRBJ2-7	ASSLFFGKGVYEQY
TRBV5-1	TRBJ1-4	ASSLARGEEKLF